One TCR beta chain is described in this entry. These data come from a study of T cell changes during pregnancy in multiple sclerosis. The CDR3 runs 17 residues. The junction had 17 bases not matched to a gene; V was cut back by 5 bases and J by 7 bases. Germline V gene sequence: CDR1 MNHEY, CDR2 SMNVEV (reference sequence). The data were produced by immunoSEQ multiplex PCR, yet TCRdb's version contains in-frame clones alone and is incomplete. This sample carries about 55,000 clones, 90% to 95% of them seen once, and the ten largest clones take 3% to 3.5%. The starting material was CD8+ T cells from peripheral blood mononuclear cells, obtained in the third trimester of pregnancy. V usage is TRBV27 and J usage is TRBJ2-1, with 7 bases matching TRBD1. This TCR derives from a female donor with multiple sclerosis, enrolled in a pregnancy study. The DNA of the CDR3 is TGTGCCAGCAGTCCGAGTCAGGGGGAACGAACGGGGAATGAGCAGTTCTTC. Translating gives CASSPSQGERTGNEQFF.